Following are 28 T cell receptor beta chains from one sample sequenced in a study of regulatory T cells in long-lasting Graves disease. The time point was: newly diagnosed GD, antithyroid drugs for less than 3 months. Preparation of the TCR library used RNA extracted from PBMCs. Construction of TCR beta libraries relied on iRepertoire HTBI primers and on Arm-PCR targeting CDR3 regions. TCRdb processed the multiplex PCR reads anew with MiXCR; each CDR3 protein has one entry. This sample has some 450,000 distinct CDR3 sequences, with about 17% found just once. These data were also reused for a study on T cells in Graves' hyperthyroidism and ophthalmopathy.

The material sequenced was peripheral blood mononuclear cells (PBMCs), taken at new diagnosis, from a patient treated with antithyroid drugs. The source of these receptors is a woman aged 30 to 39 with Graves disease.

This clonotype was seen ten or more times. J is TRBJ2-2 and V is TRBV6-4, with 12 positions matching TRBD2. This CDR3 comprises 14 residues. Germline lookup yields CDR1 MRHNA and CDR2 SNTAGT. With 5 bases clipped from V and 9 bases from J, the junction kept 4 bases outside the gene matches. The CDR3 loop reads CASSRTSGTRELFF. The CDR3 nucleotides are TGTGCCAGCAGTAGGACTAGCGGGACGAGGGAGCTGTTTTTT.

The chain is built from TRBV6-1 and TRBJ2-2; D remains unclear. CDR1 is MNHNS, CDR2 SASEGT, per germline. CDR3 length: 13 amino acids. V was cut by 8 bases and J by 1 base, with 8 bases left in between. Written as DNA, the CDR3 is TGTGCCAGCCAAGAGCGGAACACCGGGGAGCTGTTTTTT. This gives the protein CASQERNTGELFF.

The CDR3 DNA follows: TGTGCCAGCAGCCAAGTAACAGAGACCTACGAGCAGTACTTC. Translation: CASSQVTETYEQYF. This chain joins TRBV3-1 and TRBJ2-7; D gene uncertain. V lost 1 base, J lost 2 bases, and 9 bases lay in between. Germline V gene sequence: CDR1 LGHDT, CDR2 YNNKEL (reference sequence). This CDR3 spans 14 amino acids.

In this sample, this clonotype turned up many times. V usage is TRBV27 and J usage is TRBJ2-3; D unresolved. V shed 9 bases and J shed 2 bases, with 18 bases lying between them. The CDR3 is made up of 15 amino acids. The germline V gene has CDR1 MNHEY and CDR2 SMNVEV (reference sequence). DNA of the CDR3: TGTGCCAGTAGCCTGAGCCCTACTAACACAGATACGCAGTATTTT. Encoded protein: CASSLSPTNTDTQYF.

The chain couples TRBV29-1 to TRBJ1-3; D is uncertain. Trimming left V 4 bases short and J 0 bases short, with 10 bases between. Germline loops: CDR1 SQVTM, CDR2 ANQGSEA. The CDR3 runs to 14 residues. The CDR3 sequence is CSVADGASGNTIYF. CDR3 coding DNA: TGCAGCGTTGCTGACGGCGCCTCTGGAAACACCATATATTTT.

This chain joins TRBV28 and TRBJ2-7, with 8 bases identical to TRBD1. The germline V gene has CDR1 MDHEN and CDR2 SYDVKM. This CDR3 contains 15 residues. V trimming: 5 bases; J trimming: 3 bases; junction bases outside the gene matches: 9. The CDR3 reads CASSTAGQASYEQYF. As DNA, the CDR3 is TGTGCCAGCAGTACCGCGGGACAGGCCAGCTACGAGCAGTACTTC.

This clonotype was picked up a small number of times. The chain combines TRBV7-3 with TRBJ2-2, with D unclear. CDR3 length: 14 residues. Per the germline V gene, CDR1 is SGHTA and CDR2 is FQGTGA. V gave up 1 base and J gave up 7 bases, with 10 bases separating them. CDR3 bases: TGTGCCAGCAGCTTAAAGGATGGCAGCGGGGAGCTGTTTTTT. Its translation: CASSLKDGSGELFF. Full variable domain (rest looked up from reference TRBV7-3 and TRBJ2-2): GAGVSQTPSNKVTEKGKYVELRCDPISGHTALYWYRQSLGQGPEFLIYFQGTGAADDSGLPNDRFFAVRPEGSVSTLKIQRTERGDSAVYLCASSLKDGSGELFFGEGSRLTVL.

V usage is TRBV10-3 and J usage is TRBJ2-7, with TRBD2 identical over 8 bases. The junction had 2 bases not matched to a gene; V was cut back by 0 bases and J by 4 bases. The CDR3 loop spans 14 amino acids. The germline CDR1 and CDR2 sequences are ENHRY and SYGVKD. This chain's CDR3 is CAISESASGYEQYF. DNA for the CDR3: TGTGCCATCAGTGAGTCGGCTAGCGGGTACGAGCAGTACTTC.

The chain joins TRBV10-3 to TRBJ1-2; D possibly corresponds to TRBD1 (6 bases). Germline V CDR1 and CDR2: ENHRY, SYGVKD. V lost 2 bases, J lost 7 bases, and 14 bases lay in between. The CDR3 is 14 residues long. CDR3 DNA: TGTGCCATCAGTGAGGGGGACTCAGGGGCTGGCTACACCTTC. It is translated as CAISEGDSGAGYTF.

This clonotype has a count of ten or more. The rearrangement links TRBV11-2 to TRBJ2-2, with 9 bases fitting TRBD1. CDR3 size: 17 residues. Looked up from germline, CDR1 is SGHAT and CDR2 is FQNNGV. J was trimmed by 5 bases and V by 4 bases; bases with no gene match: 11. The CDR3 DNA is TGTGCCAGCAGCTCCAGTACAGGGGGCGCAAGGACCGGGGAGCTGTTTTTT. Its translation is CASSSSTGGARTGELFF.

This clonotype was picked up many times. The chain is built from TRBV20-1 and TRBJ2-1; 7 nucleotides line up with TRBD2. This CDR3 contains 15 residues. The J segment lost 7 bases and the V segment lost 6 bases, leaving 15 bases of the junction unmatched. Germline CDR1 reads DFQATT; CDR2 reads SNEGSKA (reference sequence). CDR3 sequence (DNA): TGCAGTGCCCATGGGGCTAGCGGTCCTGATAATGAGCAGTTCTTC. It yields the protein CSAHGASGPDNEQFF.

This clonotype was seen only a few times. The genes are TRBV5-6 and TRBJ1-2; weak D call: TRBD1 (6 bases). CDR1 SGHDT and CDR2 YYEEEE come from the germline V gene. The V end was cut by 5 bases, the J end by 8 bases, with 16 bases between. This CDR3 spans 13 amino acids. CDR3 region: CASSYDRSRGYTF. CDR3 sequence (DNA): TGTGCCAGCAGTTATGACAGGTCTCGGGGCTACACCTTC.

This clonotype appeared many times. The J gene is TRBJ2-2, the V gene TRBV6-4; the match to TRBD2 covers 7 bases. CDR3 size: 15 residues. V lost 7 bases to trimming and J lost 4 bases; unmatched junction nucleotides: 9. The V gene's germline CDR1 is MRHNA and CDR2 SNTAGT. The CDR3 DNA follows: TGTGCCAGCACCCAATGGACTAGAAGCACCGGGGAGCTGTTTTTT. Translated: CASTQWTRSTGELFF.

There are a few counts of this clonotype. The genes are TRBV10-2 and TRBJ1-5, with D unresolved. CDR3 length equals 14 residues. V lost 0 bases to trimming and J lost 5 bases, with 8 bases between them. Germline assignment: CDR1 WSHSY and CDR2 SAAADI. Here the CDR3 reads CASSESNSYQPQHF. Written as DNA, the CDR3 is TGCGCCAGCAGTGAGTCTAATTCGTATCAGCCCCAGCATTTT.

This clonotype was detected ten times or more. The V call is TRBV28, the J call TRBJ2-7, with D tentatively TRBD2 (5 bases). Germline values: CDR1 MDHEN, CDR2 SYDVKM. The CDR3 totals 16 residues. The V end lost 2 bases, the J end lost 2 bases, and 16 bases lay between the germline ends. In DNA form, the CDR3 reads TGTGCCAGCAGTTTACCCCGAGCCTCGAGGGCCTACGAGCAGTACTTC. The encoded protein is CASSLPRASRAYEQYF.

This clonotype appeared many times. V usage is TRBV10-3 and J usage is TRBJ2-5; D ambiguous. This CDR3 spans 14 amino acids. Germline V gives CDR1 ENHRY, CDR2 SYGVKD. V gave up 3 bases and J gave up 2 bases, with 10 bases separating them. CDR3 DNA sequence: TGTGCCATCAGTGACCCGATACGACAAGAGACCCAGTACTTC. This gives the protein CAISDPIRQETQYF.

Remarks on this clonotype: This clone may be a read error of a much larger clone one base away. The gene calls are TRBV3-1 and TRBJ1-2; D remains ambiguous. This CDR3 spans 13 amino acids. Germline V gene data show CDR1 as LGHDT and CDR2 as YNNKEL (reference sequence). The CDR3 loop is CASSSEQFYRYTF. CDR3 in DNA: TGTGCCAGCAGCTCCGAACAGTTCTATCGCTACACCTTC.

This clonotype was detected ten times or more. The chain employs TRBV2 and TRBJ1-5, with TRBD1 identical over 9 bases. The CDR3 runs to 13 residues. The germline CDR1 and CDR2 sequences are SNHLY and FYNNEI. The V and J ends lost 5 bases and 11 bases, in that order; junction bases with no gene match: 7. Here the CDR3 DNA reads TGTGCCAGCAGTTCGACAGGGGGTATGTCCCAGCATTTT. Protein: CASSSTGGMSQHF.

This clonotype was counted at least ten times. The gene calls are TRBV3-1 and TRBJ2-2; 10 positions match TRBD2. V was clipped by 8 bases and J by 7 bases; unmatched bases: 7. This CDR3 is built from 14 residues. The germline gives CDR1 LGHDT, CDR2 YNNKEL (reference sequence). For the CDR3, the DNA is TGTGCCAGCCGCAGCGGGAGGGCCGACGGGGAGCTGTTTTTT. Translating gives CASRSGRADGELFF.

This clonotype was counted at least ten times. The rearrangement joins TRBV28 to TRBJ1-1, with D hard to call. Germline V gene lookup returns CDR1 MDHEN and CDR2 SYDVKM. The ends were cut back, 3 bases at V and 1 base at J, with 6 bases in the middle. There are 13 residues in the CDR3. The DNA for the CDR3 is TGTGCCAGCAGTTTTAGGGCGAACACTGAAGCTTTCTTT. Translation gives CASSFRANTEAFF.

This clonotype was recorded at least ten times. The rearrangement links TRBV7-2 to TRBJ2-3; TRBD1 matches 8 bases. The CDR3 covers 15 residues. The V segment lost 5 bases and the J segment 6 bases; nucleotides outside the gene matches: 10. CDR1 and CDR2 from the germline V gene are SGHTA and FQGNSA. CDR3 in amino acids: CASSARQGLEDTQYF. The CDR3 nucleotides are TGTGCCAGCAGCGCTCGACAGGGGCTTGAGGATACGCAGTATTTT.

This clonotype was detected ten times or more. The chain couples TRBV10-3 to TRBJ1-1; no definite D call. This CDR3 has 11 residues. Germline CDR1 reads ENHRY; CDR2 reads SYGVKD. V was trimmed by 7 bases and J by 1 base, leaving 4 bases between them. CDR3 nucleotides: TGTGCCATCATGGAGAACACTGAAGCTTTCTTT. This sequence encodes CAIMENTEAFF.

Only a few counts were recorded for this clonotype. The chain employs TRBV6-2 or TRBV6-3 and TRBJ1-1; a possible D gene is TRBD1 (5 bases). The CDR3 spans 14 residues. The V end was cut by 7 bases, the J end by 7 bases, with 19 bases between. The germline V gene encodes CDR1 MNHEY and CDR2 SVGEGT. The CDR3 DNA is TGTGCCAGCAAGAACTTCGGGGGAAGGGATGAAGCTTTCTTT. Amino acids: CASKNFGGRDEAFF.

This clonotype was detected many times. The gene calls are TRBV15 and TRBJ2-7, with 9 bases identical to TRBD1. The germline gives CDR1 LNHNV, CDR2 YYDKDF (reference sequence). The CDR3 spans 15 residues. Trimming removed 0 bases from V and 2 bases from J; junction bases left unmatched: 2. The CDR3 DNA reads TGTGCCACCAGCAGAGATAGGGACAGGGCCTACGAGCAGTACTTC. It is translated as CATSRDRDRAYEQYF. The full variable domain, in which reference TRBV15 and TRBJ2-7 provide the parts outside the CDR3, is DAMVIQNPRYQVTQFGKPVTLSCSQTLNHNVMYWYQQKSSQAPKLLFHYYDKDFNNEADTPDNFQSRRPNTSFCFLDIRSPGLGDTAMYLCATSRDRDRAYEQYFGPGTRLTVT.

The table lists this clonotype with a few counts. The CDR3 DNA reads as TGTGCCAGCAGCCAAGAGCTCCGGGACAAAGAGACCCAGTACTTC. It encodes CASSQELRDKETQYF. The V gene is TRBV3-1, the J gene TRBJ2-5, with a weak D call TRBD1 (6 bases). Germline V CDR1 and CDR2: LGHDT, YNNKEL (reference sequence). Deletions cut 0 bases from V and 3 bases from J, with 11 bases between. There are 15 residues in the CDR3.

This clonotype showed up many times. The chain couples TRBV28 to TRBJ1-5, with TRBD1 matching 7 bases. Germline lookup yields CDR1 MDHEN and CDR2 SYDVKM. After removal of 8 bases from V and 2 bases from J, the junction contained 12 bases not matched to a gene. The CDR3 consists of 16 residues. DNA for the CDR3: TGTGCCAGCGAAGAGGGGACAGCGGTGGGCAATCAGCCCCAGCATTTT. Translation: CASEEGTAVGNQPQHF.

This clonotype was observed at least ten times. The V gene is TRBV4-3, the J gene TRBJ2-3; unclear D gene. Deletions cut 3 bases from V and 2 bases from J, with 24 bases between. The CDR3 length is 19 residues. CDR1 is LGHNA, CDR2 YSLEER, per germline. The CDR3 region has the DNA TGCGCCAGCAGCCACCGCCCCCTCTTACGGCAGGCGCCCACAGATACGCAGTATTTT. Its translation: CASSHRPLLRQAPTDTQYF.

This clonotype has only a few counts. CDR3 residues: CASARGGISGNTIYF. The CDR3 region has the DNA TGTGCCAGCGCCCGTGGGGGAATCTCTGGAAACACCATATATTTT. The chain couples TRBV12-3 or TRBV12-4 to TRBJ1-3; possibly TRBD1 for D (5 bases). This CDR3 has 15 amino acids. Trimming took 8 bases from V and 0 from J, leaving 14 bases between them.